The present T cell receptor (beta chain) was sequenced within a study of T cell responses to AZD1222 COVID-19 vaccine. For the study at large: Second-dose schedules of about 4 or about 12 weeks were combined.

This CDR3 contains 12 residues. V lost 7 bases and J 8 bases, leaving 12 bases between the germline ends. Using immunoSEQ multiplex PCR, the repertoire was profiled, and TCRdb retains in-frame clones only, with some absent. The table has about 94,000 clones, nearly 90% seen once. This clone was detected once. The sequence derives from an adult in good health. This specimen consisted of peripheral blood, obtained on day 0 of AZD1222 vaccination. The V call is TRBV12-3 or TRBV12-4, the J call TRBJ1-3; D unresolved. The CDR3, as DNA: TGTGCCAGCATCGGCACTAGAGACACCATATATTTT. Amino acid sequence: CASIGTRDTIYF.